Following are 32 T cell receptor beta chains from one sample sequenced in a study of T-cell memory formation after mild COVID-19. TCRdb used MiXCR to reprocess the 5' RACE reads, holding one entry per CDR3 protein. The table has about 190,000 distinct CDR3 sequences, around 18% seen once. Specimen: PBMCs or a T cell subset sorted from them (not recorded which). The receptors stem from an adult woman who had mild COVID-19 (a few samples of this study predate the infection). Cell type and time point are not known.

This clonotype has only a few counts. The J gene is TRBJ2-7, the V gene TRBV12-3 or TRBV12-4; D is perhaps TRBD1 (6 bases). The CDR3 runs to 13 residues. The V and J ends lost 6 bases and 3 bases respectively, with 12 bases between them. The CDR3 bases are TGTGCCAGCAGCAGACAGGCCAGCTACGAGCAGTACTTC. It is translated as CASSRQASYEQYF.

This clonotype came up a few times. The genes are TRBV20-1 and TRBJ1-2; D remains ambiguous. Per the germline V gene, CDR1 is DFQATT and CDR2 is SNEGSKA (reference sequence). The CDR3 runs 11 residues. V was trimmed by 6 bases and J by 8 bases, leaving 13 bases between them. CDR3 bases: TGCAGTGCCGAAAGCCACCACGGCTACACCTTC. Translation gives CSAESHHGYTF.

The sample holds a few counts of this clonotype. The genes are TRBV20-1 and TRBJ2-5; D is uncertain. The CDR3 totals 12 residues. CDR1 and CDR2 (germline): DFQATT, SNEGSKA (reference sequence). In nucleotides, the CDR3 is TGCAGGGCCGGCAGTGGGCAAGAGACCCAGTACTTC. Translating it yields CRAGSGQETQYF.

The V gene is TRBV6-2 or TRBV6-3, the J gene TRBJ1-2; weak D call: TRBD1 (6 bases). This CDR3 has 12 amino acids. Trimming pared 5 bases from V and 7 bases from J, leaving 11 bases between. Germline lookup yields CDR1 MNHEY and CDR2 SVGEGT. The CDR3 coding sequence is TGTGCCAGCAGTACAGGGATCGGTGGCTACACCTTC. Translating it yields CASSTGIGGYTF.

The chain links TRBV6-6 to TRBJ1-1; TRBD1 agrees at 12 bases. Losses at the gene ends were 0 bases for V and 4 bases for J; bases not matched to a gene: 3. In germline, CDR1 is MNHNY, CDR2 SVGAGI (reference sequence). The CDR3 is 16 residues long. Written as DNA, the CDR3 is TGTGCCAGCAGTTACTCGGGACAGGGGGCCAGCACTGAAGCTTTCTTT. Translating it yields CASSYSGQGASTEAFF.

Points on this clonotype: A read error may produce the germline difference seen at one junction end. J is TRBJ1-1 and V is TRBV7-9, with a tentative D call TRBD1 (5 bases). The CDR3 is 15 residues long. CDR1 and CDR2 from the germline V gene are SEHNR and FQNEAQ (reference sequence). CDR3 DNA: TGTGCCAGCAGCCGTCGGGCCACAGGAAACAATGAAGCTTTCTTT. Protein sequence: CASSRRATGNNEAFF.

This clonotype was seen more than once but under ten times. The rearrangement links TRBV10-3 to TRBJ1-5, with TRBD1 matching over 7 bases. V dropped 5 bases and J dropped 1; count of bases not matched to a gene: 2. The germline V gene has CDR1 ENHRY and CDR2 SYGVKD. This CDR3 comprises 14 residues. This CDR3 reads CAISRDSSNQPQHF. The CDR3, as DNA: TGTGCCATCAGTCGGGACAGCAGCAATCAGCCCCAGCATTTT.

The rearrangement links TRBV3-1 to TRBJ1-4, with D maybe TRBD1 (5 bases). Trimming shortened V by 1 base and J by 4 bases, and 10 bases separated the two germline ends. CDR3 size: 15 residues. In germline, CDR1 is LGHDT, CDR2 YNNKEL (reference sequence). The CDR3 loop reads CASSQGPRVNEKLFF. The CDR3 DNA sequence: TGTGCCAGCAGCCAAGGACCCAGGGTTAATGAAAAACTGTTTTTT.

The rearrangement uses TRBV5-1 and TRBJ2-7; D may correspond to TRBD1 or TRBD2 (5 bases each). The CDR3 runs 14 residues. Trimming took off 4 bases at V and 4 bases at J, with 15 bases between the two ends. Germline V lookup: CDR1 SGHRS, CDR2 YFSETQ. CDR3 loop: CASSQRDGHYEQYF. In DNA, the CDR3 is TGCGCCAGCAGCCAGAGGGACGGACATTACGAGCAGTACTTC.

This clonotype was seen a few times. The chain is built from TRBV7-3 and TRBJ1-1; unclear D gene. Per the germline V gene, CDR1 is SGHTA and CDR2 is FQGTGA. Trimming pared 2 bases from V and 1 base from J, leaving 11 bases between. The CDR3 is 15 residues long. The CDR3, as DNA: TGTGCCAGCAGCTTACTTTCAGTGAAGAACACTGAAGCTTTCTTT. It yields the protein CASSLLSVKNTEAFF.

The V call is TRBV2, the J call TRBJ1-5; D remains unclear. Germline CDR1 SNHLY, CDR2 FYNNEI. Trimming shortened V by 8 bases and J by 0 bases, and 14 bases separated the two germline ends. There are 15 residues in the CDR3. The CDR3 sequence: CASSFSGISNQPQHF. CDR3 bases: TGTGCCAGCTCGTTCTCGGGTATTAGCAATCAGCCCCAGCATTTT.

The V gene is TRBV7-3, the J gene TRBJ2-7, with 10 nucleotides matching TRBD2. This CDR3 contains 15 residues. After removal of 5 bases from V and 5 bases from J, the junction contained 9 bases not matched to a gene. The germline V gene encodes CDR1 SGHTA and CDR2 FQGTGA. The CDR3 loop reads CASSRSLAGCHEQYF. The CDR3 DNA reads TGTGCCAGCAGCCGATCACTAGCGGGATGCCACGAGCAGTACTTC.

This chain joins TRBV7-6 and TRBJ2-7; D might be TRBD1 (6 bases). This CDR3 contains 12 residues. In germline, CDR1 is SGHVS, CDR2 FNYEAQ. V lost 4 bases and J 11 bases, leaving 15 bases between the germline ends. The CDR3 here is CASSSPGTPEYF. CDR3 DNA: TGTGCCAGCAGCTCCCCTGGGACACCCGAGTACTTC. The whole variable domain, filled in from reference TRBV7-6 and TRBJ2-7, reads GAGVSQSPRYKVTKRGQDVALRCDPISGHVSLYWYRQALGQGPEFLTYFNYEAQQDKSGLPNDRFSAERPEGSISTLTIQRTEQRDSAMYRCASSSPGTPEYFGPGTRLTVT.

The chain has TRBV20-1 and TRBJ1-5, with 7 bases fitting TRBD1. The CDR3 sequence is 13 residues long. Germline V gene lookup returns CDR1 DFQATT and CDR2 SNEGSKA (reference sequence). The V and J ends lost 6 bases and 6 bases, in that order; junction bases with no gene match: 8. The CDR3 sequence: CSAETGTGQPQHF. The CDR3 bases are TGCAGTGCCGAGACAGGGACGGGTCAGCCCCAGCATTTT.

In its sample, this clonotype was seen once. This chain connects TRBV2 to TRBJ2-3, with 12 bases that match TRBD1. The length of the CDR3 is 15 residues. V lost 8 bases, J lost 1 base, and 4 bases stayed unmatched. The germline V gene has CDR1 SNHLY and CDR2 FYNNEI. CDR3 sequence (DNA): TGTGCCAGCCAATGGGACAGGGGGCGCACAGATACGCAGTATTTT. This codes for CASQWDRGRTDTQYF.

The J gene is TRBJ2-7, the V gene TRBV7-8, with D maybe TRBD2 (5 bases). V was cut by 3 bases and J by 4 bases, with 10 bases left in between. There are 13 residues in the CDR3. Germline V gene data show CDR1 as SGHVS and CDR2 as FQNEAQ. The CDR3 is CASSFGEIYEQYF. CDR3 DNA sequence: TGTGCCAGCAGCTTTGGGGAGATTTACGAGCAGTACTTC. Full variable domain (outside the CDR3, taken from reference TRBV7-8 and TRBJ2-7): GAGVSQSPRYKVAKRGQDVALRCDPISGHVSLFWYQQALGQGPEFLTYFQNEAQLDKSGLPSDRFFAERPEGSVSTLKIQRTQQEDSAVYLCASSFGEIYEQYFGPGTRLTVT.

This clonotype was seen more than once but under ten times. The chain employs TRBV7-2 and TRBJ1-2; TRBD1 aligns across 10 bases. V was clipped by 1 base and J by 9 bases; unmatched bases: 8. This CDR3 has 15 amino acids. Germline V lookup: CDR1 SGHTA, CDR2 FQGNSA. CDR3: CASSLVAGQGISYTF. The CDR3 DNA sequence: TGTGCCAGCAGCTTAGTAGCGGGACAGGGGATTAGCTACACCTTC. Using reference TRBV7-2 and TRBJ1-2 for the parts outside the CDR3, the full variable domain is GAGVSQSPSNKVTEKGKDVELRCDPISGHTALYWYRQSLGQGLEFLIYFQGNSAPDKSGLPSDRFSAERTGGSVSTLTIQRTQQEDSAVYLCASSLVAGQGISYTFGSGTRLTVV.

The V call is TRBV5-1, the J call TRBJ2-3, with TRBD2 as a possible D gene (6 bases). The germline gives CDR1 SGHRS, CDR2 YFSETQ. V lost 1 base, J lost 6 bases, and 18 bases lay in between. CDR3 length equals 16 residues. The CDR3 nucleotides are TGCGCCAGCAGCTTGTCGGTCAGAGATCGGGGGGATACGCAGTATTTT. It yields the protein CASSLSVRDRGDTQYF.

The chain joins TRBV12-3 or TRBV12-4 to TRBJ1-2; D remains ambiguous. V gave up 5 bases and J gave up 4 bases, with 23 bases separating them. This CDR3 region has 17 residues. This chain's CDR3 is CASSPPLGQVTGYGYTF. CDR3 coding DNA: TGTGCCAGCAGTCCACCCCTTGGGCAGGTCACCGGCTATGGCTACACCTTC.

This clonotype was observed a few times. The chain combines TRBV7-6 with TRBJ2-3, with 8 bases lining up with TRBD2. This CDR3 is 16 amino acids long. Unmatched junction bases numbered 7, after V lost 5 bases and J lost 0 bases. The germline gives CDR1 SGHVS, CDR2 FNYEAQ. In DNA form, the CDR3 reads TGTGCCAGCAGCCGCGATCCTAGCGGGAGCACAGATACGCAGTATTTT. Its translation: CASSRDPSGSTDTQYF.

This clonotype was recorded many times. This chain links TRBV7-2 with TRBJ2-7; 7 positions match TRBD2. The J segment lost 1 base and the V segment lost 2 bases, leaving 5 bases of the junction unmatched. Germline V gene data show CDR1 as SGHTA and CDR2 as FQGNSA. The CDR3 extends over 15 amino acids. The chain's CDR3 is CASSLRRGVSYEQYF. Here the CDR3 DNA reads TGTGCCAGCAGCTTACGTCGGGGGGTGTCCTACGAGCAGTACTTC.

The sample holds a few counts of this clonotype. The rearrangement uses TRBV5-1 and TRBJ2-3; TRBD2 might be the D (6 bases). Per the germline V gene, CDR1 is SGHRS and CDR2 is YFSETQ. CDR3 length: 15 amino acids. V was cut by 4 bases and J by 5 bases, with 17 bases left in between. CDR3 loop: CASSPGRPGGDTQYF. CDR3 coding DNA: TGCGCCAGCAGCCCGGGACGGCCCGGGGGAGATACGCAGTATTTT. The full variable domain, in which reference TRBV5-1 and TRBJ2-3 provide the parts outside the CDR3, is KAGVTQTPRYLIKTRGQQVTLSCSPISGHRSVSWYQQTPGQGLQFLFEYFSETQRNKGNFPGRFSGRQFSNSRSEMNVSTLELGDSALYLCASSPGRPGGDTQYFGPGTRLTVL.

CDR3 sequence reads: CASSYRSTGNGYTF. For the CDR3, the DNA is TGTGCCAGCAGTTACCGATCGACAGGGAATGGCTACACCTTC. The V gene is TRBV6-5, the J gene TRBJ1-2, with 7 bases identical to TRBD1. The CDR3 sequence is 14 residues long. The germline V gene has CDR1 MNHEY and CDR2 SVGAGI. V was clipped by 2 bases and J by 6 bases; unmatched bases: 6.

The table lists this clonotype with a few counts. The chain combines TRBV7-8 with TRBJ1-3; no firm D call. Trimming cost V 5 bases and J 4 bases, with 15 bases left between them. Looked up from germline, CDR1 is SGHVS and CDR2 is FQNEAQ. The CDR3 covers 15 residues. CDR3 loop: CASSRSAGVGNTIYF. Written as DNA, the CDR3 is TGTGCCAGCAGCCGCAGTGCCGGGGTGGGAAACACCATATATTTT.

This clonotype turned up a few times. The junction does not match germline at one end; this may be a read error. V is TRBV29-1 and J is TRBJ1-1; possible D gene TRBD1, 6 bases. Germline values: CDR1 SQVTM, CDR2 ANQGSEA. CDR3 length: 13 residues. DNA of the CDR3: TGCAGCGTCGAAGGACAGAGGAACACTGAAGCTTTCTTT. This encodes CSVEGQRNTEAFF.

This clonotype was recorded many times. This sequence joins TRBV11-2 and TRBJ2-1; the match to TRBD2 covers 8 bases. The ends lost 6 bases at V and 3 bases at J; junction bases unmatched: 7. Germline V gene data show CDR1 as SGHAT and CDR2 as FQNNGV. The CDR3 totals 15 residues. CDR3 bases: TGTGCCAGCAGAGCAACTAGCGGCGGCTACAATGAGCAGTTCTTC. Amino acids: CASRATSGGYNEQFF.

There are a few counts of this clonotype. This sequence joins TRBV5-1 and TRBJ2-5; perhaps TRBD2 as D (6 bases). CDR1 is SGHRS and CDR2 is YFSETQ in the germline V gene. The V and J ends lost 3 bases and 1 base respectively, with 16 bases between them. The CDR3 has 16 residues. Here the CDR3 reads CASSWRGTGLQETQYF. The CDR3 DNA reads TGCGCCAGCAGCTGGAGGGGTACAGGCCTCCAAGAGACCCAGTACTTC.

The table lists this clonotype with a few counts. CDR3 sequence reads: CASKSLLYGYTF. DNA of the CDR3: TGTGCCTCCAAGAGCCTCCTCTATGGCTACACCTTC. The chain recombines TRBV6-1 with TRBJ1-2; no definite D call. Looked up from germline, CDR1 is MNHNS and CDR2 is SASEGT. V was clipped by 11 bases and J by 4 bases, with 14 bases between them. The CDR3 is 12 amino acids.

The chain uses TRBV29-1 and TRBJ1-4; no clear D. The ends were cut back, 7 bases at V and 4 bases at J, with 7 bases in the middle. Germline CDR1 is SQVTM and CDR2 is ANQGSEA. CDR3 size: 11 residues. The CDR3: CSAKINEKLFF. The CDR3 bases are TGCAGCGCTAAGATTAATGAAAAACTGTTTTTT.

This clonotype showed up just a few times. The chain carries TRBV7-9 and TRBJ2-5, with 7 bases lining up with TRBD1. This CDR3 is 13 amino acids long. CDR1 is SEHNR and CDR2 is FQNEAQ in the germline V gene (reference sequence). The J segment lost 9 bases and the V segment lost 8 bases, leaving 12 bases of the junction unmatched. CDR3 sequence reads: CASGSGTVASQYF. DNA of the CDR3: TGTGCCAGCGGGTCCGGGACAGTAGCGTCCCAGTACTTC. Full variable domain (outside the CDR3, taken from reference TRBV7-9 and TRBJ2-5): DTGVSQNPRHKITKRGQNVTFRCDPISEHNRLYWYRQTLGQGPEFLTYFQNEAQLEKSRLLSDRFSAERPKGSFSTLEIQRTEQGDSAMYLCASGSGTVASQYFGPGTRLLVL.

The chain joins TRBV11-2 to TRBJ1-3; no firm D call. This CDR3 has 14 residues. V was shortened by 3 bases and J by 3 bases, with 9 bases between the two germline ends. Per the germline V gene, CDR1 is SGHAT and CDR2 is FQNNGV. CDR3 protein: CASSFGPGGNTIYF. CDR3 in DNA: TGTGCCAGCAGCTTTGGACCGGGTGGAAACACCATATATTTT.

In its sample, this clonotype was seen a few times. The V call is TRBV7-2, the J call TRBJ1-5, with unresolved D. V was shortened by 1 base and J by 6 bases, with 10 bases between the two germline ends. The germline V gene has CDR1 SGHTA and CDR2 FQGNSA. The CDR3 length is 14 residues. CDR3 sequence reads: CASSLGPMGQPQHF. Here the CDR3 DNA reads TGTGCCAGCAGCTTAGGCCCCATGGGTCAGCCCCAGCATTTT.